Presented here are 25 T cell receptor beta chains from one specimen sequenced in a study of cytomegalovirus exposure and HLA in healthy donors. Primers included in the PCR were 60 Vbeta and 13 Jbeta primers. The data were produced by immunoSEQ multiplex PCR, yet TCRdb's version contains in-frame clones alone and is incomplete. This table holds 180,000 or so clones, almost 80% found once. Sample: PBMCs. These receptors all come from a man in his forties or fifties in good health and CMV-seropositive.

This clone appeared once. The rearrangement links TRBV11-1 to TRBJ2-4, with 15 nucleotides matching TRBD2. The junction had 5 bases not matched to a gene; V was cut back by 6 bases and J by 5 bases. The CDR3 consists of 16 residues. Germline loops: CDR1 SGHAT, CDR2 FQDESV (reference sequence). The CDR3 loop reads CASSSGTSGGQNIQYF. CDR3 coding DNA: TGTGCCAGCAGTTCCGGGACTAGCGGGGGGCAAAACATTCAGTACTTC.

There are a few counts of this clone. This chain connects TRBV7-2 to TRBJ2-2; 12 bases fit TRBD2. CDR1 is SGHTA and CDR2 is FQGNSA in the germline V gene. The CDR3 extends over 18 amino acids. V lost 2 bases to trimming and J lost 1 base; unmatched junction nucleotides: 5. The CDR3 loop reads CASSLLTSGGRNTGELFF. CDR3 nucleotide sequence: TGTGCCAGCAGCTTATTAACTAGCGGGGGGCGGAACACCGGGGAGCTGTTTTTT.

This CDR3 is CSVVPTGGSDTQYF. The CDR3 DNA follows: TGCAGCGTCGTACCGACAGGGGGCTCAGATACGCAGTATTTT. This chain connects TRBV29-1 to TRBJ2-3; 10 bases are a match to TRBD1. The junction had 7 bases not matched to a gene; V was cut back by 6 bases and J by 4 bases. From germline, CDR1 is SQVTM and CDR2 ANQGSEA. This CDR3 has 14 amino acids.

The V gene is TRBV28, the J gene TRBJ1-5; possibly TRBD1 for D (5 bases). The V gene's germline CDR1 is MDHEN and CDR2 SYDVKM. With 4 bases removed from V and 7 bases from J, the gap between germline ends came to 20 bases. This CDR3 has 16 amino acids. This CDR3 is CASSSEGVISLQPQHF. CDR3 bases: TGTGCCAGCAGTTCTGAAGGGGTCATTTCCTTACAGCCCCAGCATTTT.

The chain joins TRBV18 to TRBJ2-1, with D unclear. This CDR3 is 12 amino acids long. The germline V gene has CDR1 KGHSH and CDR2 LQKENI. Trimming shortened V by 5 bases and J by 7 bases, and 9 bases separated the two germline ends. CDR3 sequence reads: CASSESGNEQFF. The CDR3 nucleotides read TGTGCCAGCTCAGAATCAGGTAATGAGCAGTTCTTC.

This clone was detected once. V and J are TRBV9 and TRBJ1-1; 12 bases are shared with TRBD1. CDR1 is SGDLS, CDR2 YYNGEE, per germline. V trimming: 7 bases; J trimming: 4 bases; junction bases outside the gene matches: 20. The CDR3 has 19 residues. The CDR3, as DNA: TGTGCCAGCCGGGCTGACCGGGACAGGGGGCATTCTGGTGGCACTGAAGCTTTCTTT. Translation gives CASRADRDRGHSGGTEAFF.

The chain links TRBV30 to TRBJ2-1; perhaps TRBD1 as D (5 bases). The CDR3 covers 13 residues. V was shortened by 4 bases and J by 0 bases, with 7 bases between the two germline ends. Germline V gives CDR1 GTSNPN, CDR2 SVGIG (reference sequence). The CDR3 reads CAWTRDSYNEQFF. In DNA form, the CDR3 reads TGTGCCTGGACCAGGGACTCCTACAATGAGCAGTTCTTC.

This clone appeared a few times. J is TRBJ1-1 and V is TRBV11-2, with D perhaps TRBD1 (5 bases). The ends were cut back, 2 bases at V and 7 bases at J, with 14 bases in the middle. CDR1 is SGHAT and CDR2 is FQNNGV in the germline V gene. The CDR3 is made up of 14 amino acids. The CDR3 DNA is TGTGCCAGCAGCTTAAGCACAGGCGCCTATGAAGCTTTCTTT. This gives the protein CASSLSTGAYEAFF.

The chain has TRBV27 and TRBJ1-1; 7 nucleotides align to TRBD1. This CDR3 has 16 residues. Germline V lookup: CDR1 MNHEY, CDR2 SMNVEV (reference sequence). J gave up 0 bases and V 1 base, and 5 bases lay outside the gene matches. The CDR3 here is CASSLYGDSLNTEAFF. CDR3 nucleotides: TGTGCCAGCAGTTTATACGGGGACAGCCTGAACACTGAAGCTTTCTTT.

This chain joins TRBV27 and TRBJ1-4; 7 bases agree with TRBD1. Germline assignment: CDR1 MNHEY and CDR2 SMNVEV (reference sequence). V shed 3 bases and J 0 bases; nucleotides not matched to a gene: 4. This CDR3 has 16 amino acids. The CDR3 sequence is CASSFDRDTTNEKLFF. The CDR3 DNA sequence: TGTGCCAGCAGTTTTGACAGGGACACAACTAATGAAAAACTGTTTTTT.

The chain employs TRBV6-5 and TRBJ2-7; 7 bases align to TRBD2. From germline, CDR1 is MNHEY and CDR2 SVGAGI. The junction had 6 bases not matched to a gene; V was cut back by 2 bases and J by 5 bases. The length of the CDR3 is 14 residues. CDR3 in amino acids: CASSYGSGRDEQYF. CDR3 sequence (DNA): TGTGCCAGCAGTTACGGGTCGGGGAGGGACGAGCAGTACTTC.

The chain joins TRBV18 to TRBJ2-5; 7 bases align to TRBD1. Germline V gene sequence: CDR1 KGHSH, CDR2 LQKENI. The CDR3 is 13 residues long. J was trimmed by 2 bases and V by 5 bases; bases with no gene match: 2. The CDR3 DNA follows: TGTGCCAGCTCAAAGGGACAGCAAGAGACCCAGTACTTC. It codes for CASSKGQQETQYF. Filled out from reference TRBV18 and TRBJ2-5, the complete variable domain reads NAGVMQNPRHLVRRRGQEARLRCSPMKGHSHVYWYRQLPEEGLKFMVYLQKENIIDESGMPKERFSAEFPKEGPSILRIQQVVRGDSAAYFCASSKGQQETQYFGPGTRLLVL.

In this sample, this clone turned up once. The chain is built from TRBV5-1 and TRBJ2-5, with D hard to call. Germline V gene data show CDR1 as SGHRS and CDR2 as YFSETQ. The V and J ends lost 6 bases and 1 base respectively, with 7 bases between them. The CDR3 runs to 12 residues. This CDR3 is CASKRSQETQYF. The CDR3 DNA reads TGCGCCAGCAAGCGTAGCCAAGAGACCCAGTACTTC.

This clone was seen just once. The rearrangement joins TRBV13 to TRBJ2-7; 9 bases align to TRBD1. Germline CDR1 PRHDT, CDR2 FYEKMQ (reference sequence). This CDR3 region has 16 residues. The trim removed 3 bases at V and 1 base at J, leaving 7 bases unmatched. DNA for the CDR3: TGTGCCAGCAGCTTGGGGGGACAGGGCCCATCCTACGAGCAGTACGTC. This translates into CASSLGGQGPSYEQYV.

The chain uses TRBV5-1 and TRBJ2-5, with 8 bases identical to TRBD2. Germline V gives CDR1 SGHRS, CDR2 YFSETQ. With V trimmed by 4 bases and J by 4 bases, 9 bases remained unmatched. This CDR3 has 15 residues. DNA of the CDR3: TGCGCCAGCAGCCCACTCCCGGGGGGGCTAGAGACCCAGTACTTC. Protein: CASSPLPGGLETQYF.

The CDR3 here is CASSPLGGDTQYF. The CDR3 DNA is TGTGCCAGCAGCCCTTTAGGGGGAGATACGCAGTATTTT. The genes are TRBV5-4 and TRBJ2-3, with D possibly being TRBD1 (6 bases). V lost 4 bases and J lost 5, with 11 bases in between. CDR1 SGHNT and CDR2 YYREEE come from the germline V gene (reference sequence). This CDR3 region has 13 residues. The full variable domain, its missing parts supplied by reference TRBV5-4 and TRBJ2-3, is ETGVTQSPTHLIKTRGQQVTLRCSSQSGHNTVSWYQQALGQGPQFIFQYYREEENGRGNFPPRFSGLQFPNYSSELNVNALELDDSALYLCASSPLGGDTQYFGPGTRLTVL.

The rearrangement links TRBV25-1 to TRBJ1-2, with TRBD1 identical over 7 bases. Germline trimming cut 6 bases from V and 3 bases from J; bases unmatched to any gene: 7. Germline CDR1 is MGHDK and CDR2 is SYGVNS. This CDR3 has 14 residues. This chain's CDR3 is CASSKTGIDYGYTF. As DNA, the CDR3 is TGTGCCAGCAGCAAGACAGGGATCGACTATGGCTACACCTTC.

This chain links TRBV4-3 with TRBJ2-3; the D is unclear. The CDR3 has 15 residues. Germline loops: CDR1 LGHNA, CDR2 YSLEER. V lost 4 bases, J lost 0 bases, and 11 bases lay in between. In DNA form, the CDR3 reads TGCGCCAGCAGCCCCAAGAAGACAAGCACAGATACGCAGTATTTT. It codes for CASSPKKTSTDTQYF.

The chain has TRBV28 and TRBJ1-6; 9 positions match TRBD1. The CDR3 covers 13 residues. Trimming cost V 5 bases and J 12 bases; bases outside gene matches: 5. Germline CDR1 reads MDHEN; CDR2 reads SYDVKM. As DNA, the CDR3 is TGTGCCAGCAGTGACCGGGACAGGGTACCCCTCCACTTT. Amino acid sequence: CASSDRDRVPLHF.

This chain links TRBV4-2 with TRBJ1-6; a weak D match, TRBD1 (5 bases). Germline loops: CDR1 LGHNA, CDR2 YNFKEQ. Trimming cost V 1 base and J 7 bases, with 17 bases left between them. This CDR3 has 17 amino acids. CDR3 sequence: CASSQVMEGMYNSPLHF. As DNA, the CDR3 is TGTGCCAGCAGCCAAGTGATGGAGGGGATGTACAATTCACCCCTCCACTTT.

The rearrangement links TRBV28 to TRBJ2-2; D is unclear. Germline lookup yields CDR1 MDHEN and CDR2 SYDVKM. V was cut by 5 bases and J by 1 base, with 11 bases left in between. The CDR3 contains 15 residues. CDR3 in amino acids: CASSHLKQNTGELFF. CDR3 coding DNA: TGTGCCAGCAGTCATCTGAAGCAGAACACCGGGGAGCTGTTTTTT.

The chain combines TRBV5-6 with TRBJ2-7; 7 nucleotides match TRBD1. V lost 1 base to trimming and J lost 9 bases; unmatched junction nucleotides: 7. Germline values: CDR1 SGHDT, CDR2 YYEEEE. CDR3 length equals 13 residues. DNA for the CDR3: TGTGCCAGCAGCTTGAGAGGGGGCGCTGGGCAGTACGTC. Residues: CASSLRGGAGQYV.

Details on this clone: The identical CDR3 is also encoded by other nucleotide sequences in the sample. The chain is built from TRBV28 and TRBJ1-2; maybe TRBD1 (5 bases). Germline V gene sequence: CDR1 MDHEN, CDR2 SYDVKM. The CDR3 spans 13 residues. Trimming left V 1 base short and J 3 bases short, with 6 bases between. CDR3: CASSLSGYYGYTF. The CDR3 DNA reads TGTGCCAGCAGTTTATCAGGGTACTATGGCTACACCTTC.

The rearrangement joins TRBV5-1 to TRBJ1-2; TRBD1 might be the D (6 bases). The CDR3 runs 16 residues. Trimming cost V 4 bases and J 2 bases, with 18 bases left between them. Germline CDR1 SGHRS, CDR2 YFSETQ. CDR3 coding DNA: TGCGCCAGCAGCCCGCAACTCACAGGGCCCAACTATGGCTACACCTTC. Translating it yields CASSPQLTGPNYGYTF.

The V gene is TRBV27, the J gene TRBJ2-7; TRBD1 matches at 10 bases. The CDR3 covers 14 residues. V gave up 5 bases and J gave up 3 bases; unmatched junction bases: 4. The germline CDR1 and CDR2 sequences are MNHEY and SMNVEV (reference sequence). The CDR3 sequence: CASSPTGGGYEQYF. The CDR3 DNA is TGTGCCAGCAGTCCGACAGGGGGCGGCTACGAGCAGTACTTC.